This T cell receptor (beta chain) was found in a study of blood T cell repertoires in COVID-19. Produced via immunoSEQ multiplex PCR; TCRdb's table is partial and in-frame only. The sample holds 40,000 to 55,000 clones; 83% are singletons and the top ten take 15% to 20%. The CDR3 totals 15 residues. V lost 6 bases to trimming and J lost 0 bases, with 12 bases between them. In germline, CDR1 is MDHEN, CDR2 SYDVKM. This clonotype originated in a middle-aged man with acute or convalescent COVID-19. The chain employs TRBV28 and TRBJ1-3; D not certain. The material sequenced was peripheral blood. Written as DNA, the CDR3 is TGTGCCAGCAGGGGCGGCGGGAACTCTGGAAACACCATATATTTT. It yields the protein CASRGGGNSGNTIYF.